Below are 26 T cell receptor beta chains sequenced from a single sample in a study of blood T cells in healthy people across ages. Together with a sample-barcoded 5' primer, a J-beta primer mix was included in a second PCR lasting about 7 to 11 cycles. One entry per CDR3 protein, called by TCRdb with MiXCR from the 5' RACE reads. The data hold hundreds of thousands of distinct CDR3 sequences, with around half observed a single time. Sequencing was performed on blood. The origin of the receptors is an elderly man in good health.

A single count supports this clonotype. J is TRBJ2-1 and V is TRBV7-3, with TRBD2 matching over 8 bases. Germline assignment: CDR1 SGHTA and CDR2 FQGTGA. The CDR3 consists of 17 residues. V lost 2 bases to trimming and J lost 5 bases; unmatched junction nucleotides: 11. DNA of the CDR3: TGTGCCAGCAGCTTAGGGATCAGCGGGAGCGGCCACAATGAGCAGTTCTTC. This translates into CASSLGISGSGHNEQFF.

CDR3 protein: CASSPPQGAWNEQFF. CDR3 in DNA: TGTGCCAGCAGCCCCCCACAGGGGGCTTGGAATGAGCAGTTCTTC. The chain has TRBV13 and TRBJ2-1; 9 nucleotides align to TRBD1. CDR3 length: 15 amino acids. Germline lookup yields CDR1 PRHDT and CDR2 FYEKMQ (reference sequence). After removal of 5 bases from V and 7 bases from J, the junction contained 9 bases not matched to a gene.

A remark on this clonotype: Lacking the conserved final phenylalanine or tryptophan, this CDR3 likely reflects a read error. The V and J genes are TRBV29-1 and TRBJ2-3, with D perhaps TRBD1 or TRBD2 (5 bases each). V shed 6 bases and J shed 2 bases, with 12 bases lying between them. Germline CDR1 is SQVTM and CDR2 is ANQGSEA. There are 13 residues in the CDR3. The CDR3 DNA reads as TGCAGCGTACCGGGACCGATCACAGATACGCAGTATTCT. This encodes CSVPGPITDTQYS.

The gene calls are TRBV6-2 or TRBV6-3 and TRBJ2-6, with TRBD2 matching over 14 bases. Germline V gene lookup returns CDR1 MNHEY and CDR2 SVGEGT. The CDR3 spans 19 residues. Unmatched junction bases numbered 5, after V lost 2 bases and J lost 2 bases. The CDR3 DNA is TGTGCCAGCAGTTACGCAGGACTAGCGGGAGGAACTGGGGCCAACGTCCTGACTTTC. Its translation is CASSYAGLAGGTGANVLTF.

The chain is built from TRBV11-1 and TRBJ1-2; D is uncertain. CDR1 is SGHAT, CDR2 FQDESV, per germline (reference sequence). CDR3 length: 13 amino acids. The germline V and J ends were trimmed by 5 bases and 5 bases, with 12 bases remaining between them. CDR3 protein: CASSKPTRYGYTF. The CDR3 region has the DNA TGTGCCAGCAGCAAACCGACACGATATGGCTACACCTTC.

This clonotype was seen a single time. One end of the junction does not line up with germline, which may come from a read error. The DNA of the CDR3 is TGCGCCAGCAGCTTCACGGGACTAGCGGGTAATGAACAGTTCTTC. Translating it yields CASSFTGLAGNEQFF. The chain has TRBV5-1 and TRBJ2-1, with TRBD2 matching 12 bases. Germline lookup yields CDR1 SGHRS and CDR2 YFSETQ. This CDR3 has 15 amino acids. Using reference TRBV5-1 and TRBJ2-1 for the parts outside the CDR3, the full variable domain is KAGVTQTPRYLIKTRGQQVTLSCSPISGHRSVSWYQQTPGQGLQFLFEYFSETQRNKGNFPGRFSGRQFSNSRSEMNVSTLELGDSALYLCASSFTGLAGNEQFFGPGTRLTVL.

The V gene is TRBV28, the J gene TRBJ2-1; the D gene is possibly TRBD2 (6 bases). The CDR3 extends over 12 amino acids. The V end was cut by 6 bases, the J end by 11 bases, with 14 bases between. The germline gives CDR1 MDHEN, CDR2 SYDVKM. The CDR3 spells CASSEEGSKQFF. The CDR3 nucleotides read TGTGCCAGCAGCGAGGAGGGCAGTAAGCAGTTCTTC.

The chain uses TRBV25-1 and TRBJ2-5; 9 bases are a match to TRBD2. Germline CDR1 and CDR2: MGHDK and SYGVNS. The CDR3 runs 14 residues. V was clipped by 4 bases and J by 11 bases; unmatched bases: 11. The CDR3: CASSAPGLASEQYF. CDR3 coding DNA: TGTGCCAGCAGTGCTCCGGGACTAGCTAGTGAGCAGTACTTC.

The V gene is TRBV29-1, the J gene TRBJ2-5, with 10 nucleotides matching TRBD2. The J call could be wrong; TRBJ2-7 is a better fit for the DNA end. The CDR3 length is 15 residues. The germline gives CDR1 SQVTM, CDR2 ANQGSEA. The CDR3 is CSVQRASGSLREQYF. The CDR3 coding sequence is TGCAGCGTTCAAAGGGCTAGCGGGAGTCTTCGCGAGCAGTACTTC.

The genes are TRBV7-3 and TRBJ2-5; 8 nucleotides match TRBD1. Germline lookup yields CDR1 SGHTA and CDR2 FQGTGA. The CDR3 has 17 amino acids. V gave up 4 bases and J gave up 5 bases; unmatched junction bases: 15. As DNA, the CDR3 is TGTGCCAGCAGCTACGGTATTAGACAGGGGTTGGGGGAGACCCAGTACTTC. Residues: CASSYGIRQGLGETQYF.

The chain links TRBV3-1 to TRBJ2-3; TRBD2 aligns across 11 bases. Trimming took 4 bases from V and 3 from J; bases not matched to a gene: 6. Germline CDR1 and CDR2: LGHDT and YNNKEL (reference sequence). The CDR3 consists of 16 residues. The CDR3 sequence is CASSRGLAGETDTQYF. CDR3 sequence (DNA): TGTGCCAGCAGCCGAGGACTAGCGGGTGAGACAGATACGCAGTATTTT.

This clonotype was seen more than once but under ten times. V is TRBV10-3 and J is TRBJ1-1; D gene ambiguous. CDR1 is ENHRY and CDR2 is SYGVKD in the germline V gene. CDR3 length: 10 residues. Deletions cut 10 bases from V and 1 base from J, with 4 bases between. The CDR3 DNA reads as TGTGCCACAAAGAACACTGAAGCTTTCTTT. Protein: CATKNTEAFF.

This clonotype was observed a handful of times. The CDR3 bases are TGTGCCAGCAGCCAATTCCCGGGACAGGGGCCCCTGAGCGAGTACTTC. Residues: CASSQFPGQGPLSEYF. The V call is TRBV3-1, the J call TRBJ2-4, with 10 positions matching TRBD1. Losses at the gene ends were 2 bases for V and 14 bases for J; bases not matched to a gene: 15. CDR3 length: 16 amino acids. Germline-derived CDR1 and CDR2 are LGHDT and YNNKEL (reference sequence).

This clonotype was observed a few times. The CDR3 DNA is TGTGCCAGCAGCCAAATTTCGGACTATGGCTACACCTTC. This codes for CASSQISDYGYTF. The chain employs TRBV4-2 and TRBJ1-2, with D unclear. The CDR3 is 13 amino acids. V dropped 2 bases and J dropped 3 bases, with 7 bases sitting between them. CDR1 is LGHNA, CDR2 YNFKEQ, per germline.

To note about this clonotype: The junction shows a germline mismatch at one end, possibly a read error. This chain connects TRBV7-9 to TRBJ1-2, with D uncertain. The CDR3 loop spans 16 amino acids. The V gene's germline CDR1 is SEHNR and CDR2 FQNEAQ (reference sequence). This CDR3 is CASSRSVSTSPYGYIF. The CDR3 coding sequence is TGTGCCAGCAGCCGGAGCGTTAGTACCTCCCCCTATGGCTACATCTTC.

This clonotype has only one observation. This chain uses TRBV20-1 with TRBJ1-4; no clear D. Per germline, CDR1 DFQATT and CDR2 SNEGSKA (reference sequence). V lost 1 base and J 5 bases, leaving 8 bases between the germline ends. This CDR3 spans 13 amino acids. The CDR3 DNA sequence: TGCAGTGCTAGAGCCCTGGAGAATGAAAAACTGTTTTTT. Protein: CSARALENEKLFF.

The chain joins TRBV21-1 to TRBJ1-1; whether TRBD1, the table's D call, matches the DNA was not checked. TRBV21-1 is reported as a pseudogene. The CDR3 is 19 residues long. CDR3 protein: CASSKPRDRGHPMNTEAFF. In nucleotides, the CDR3 is TGTGCCAGCAGCAAACCAAGGGACAGGGGCCACCCAATGAACACTGAAGCTTTCTTT.

This chain joins TRBV6-2 or TRBV6-3 and TRBJ2-3; D is ambiguous. Deletions cut 7 bases from V and 3 bases from J, with 11 bases between. CDR1 and CDR2 from the germline V gene are MNHEY and SVGEGT. The CDR3 is 13 residues long. CDR3 sequence reads: CASKHSGTDTQYF. CDR3 coding DNA: TGTGCCAGCAAGCATTCTGGTACAGATACGCAGTATTTT.

This chain uses TRBV7-9 with TRBJ1-2; TRBD1 might be the D (6 bases). The CDR3 runs 13 residues. V lost 4 bases to trimming and J lost 4 bases, with 10 bases between them. The germline V gene has CDR1 SEHNR and CDR2 FQNEAQ (reference sequence). The chain's CDR3 is CASSWLDSYGYTF. The CDR3 DNA reads TGTGCCAGCAGCTGGTTGGACAGCTATGGCTACACCTTC.

The chain uses TRBV6-5 and TRBJ1-2, with TRBD1 matching over 8 bases. Germline V gene sequence: CDR1 MNHEY, CDR2 SVGAGI. The length of the CDR3 is 15 residues. The V and J ends lost 0 bases and 8 bases, in that order; junction bases with no gene match: 8. DNA for the CDR3: TGTGCCAGCAGTTACTCGAGGGGGGGACAGGACGGCTACACCTTC. Residues: CASSYSRGGQDGYTF.

The rearrangement links TRBV20-1 to TRBJ1-5; D gene ambiguous. The CDR3 is made up of 13 amino acids. Germline lookup yields CDR1 DFQATT and CDR2 SNEGSKA (reference sequence). The V and J ends lost 5 bases and 0 bases respectively, with 8 bases between them. CDR3 protein: CSAHKDSNQPQHF. DNA of the CDR3: TGCAGTGCTCACAAGGATAGCAATCAGCCCCAGCATTTT.

This chain uses TRBV7-2 with TRBJ2-7; no clear D gene. CDR3 length equals 14 residues. V lost 2 bases and J 2 bases, leaving 10 bases between the germline ends. The germline V gene has CDR1 SGHTA and CDR2 FQGNSA. The DNA for the CDR3 is TGTGCCAGCAGCTTAAGAATGGTCCCCTACGAGCAGTACTTC. Translated, it gives CASSLRMVPYEQYF.

This chain links TRBV6-2 or TRBV6-3 with TRBJ2-7; D is possibly TRBD2 (5 bases). The CDR3 is made up of 13 amino acids. V was trimmed by 5 bases and J by 4 bases, leaving 12 bases between them. The germline V gene encodes CDR1 MNHEY and CDR2 SVGEGT. CDR3 sequence: CASSQTTSYEQYF. CDR3 nucleotides: TGTGCCAGCAGTCAGACTACCAGTTACGAGCAGTACTTC.

V is TRBV4-2 and J is TRBJ2-1; D is undetermined. Germline CDR1 and CDR2: LGHNA and YNFKEQ. V lost 0 bases and J 5 bases, leaving 17 bases between the germline ends. This CDR3 is built from 17 residues. The DNA for the CDR3 is TGTGCCAGCAGCCAAGATTTTACGGCGGCCCTTAACAATGAGCAGTTCTTC. Translated: CASSQDFTAALNNEQFF.

This clonotype was picked up a small number of times. V is TRBV4-1 and J is TRBJ2-3; TRBD2 agrees at 11 bases. The CDR3 runs 17 residues. Trimming removed 2 bases from V and 14 bases from J; junction bases left unmatched: 18. From germline, CDR1 is MGHRA and CDR2 YSYEKL. The CDR3 region has the DNA TGCGCCAGCAGCCAACCTGGGACTAGCGGACAGCACAGATACGCGTATTTT. Translated: CASSQPGTSGQHRYAYF.

This clonotype was detected a few times. This chain uses TRBV7-2 with TRBJ2-7; 10 nucleotides align to TRBD2. CDR1 is SGHTA, CDR2 FQGNSA, per germline. After removal of 2 bases from V and 6 bases from J, the junction contained 1 base not matched to a gene. This CDR3 region has 13 residues. CDR3 nucleotide sequence: TGTGCCAGCAGCTTACAGCGGGAGGGCGAGCAGTACTTC. Translation gives CASSLQREGEQYF.